Listed below are T cell receptor beta chains from one sample, sequenced in a study of graft-versus-host responses after intestinal transplantation. Clones were read by immunoSEQ multiplex PCR, and TCRdb kept only the in-frame ones, dropping some. Among about 54,000 clones listed, roughly 89% were seen once. The material sequenced was PBMCs, taken 650 to 670 days after intestinal transplant. The receptors stem from a human patient who received an intestinal transplant, so some T cells may come from the graft donor. CDR3s include the opening cysteine and the closing phenylalanine or tryptophan. The D gene is left open where the match is weak. Size is stated for part of the rows, as once, few or many counts, or as a class when the clone is expanded.

TGTGCCATCAGTGGGACAGACCCTAATTCACCCCTCCACTTT | CAISGTDPNSPLHF | - | TRBJ1-6 | few | TRBV10-3
TGTGCCAGCAGTCCGTGGACTAGCGTACGGGAGCTGTTTTTT | CASSPWTSVRELFF | TRBD2 | TRBJ2-2 | - | TRBV6-5
TGCAGCGCTGTAACAGGGCCCTACGAGCAGTACTTC | CSAVTGPYEQYF | - | TRBJ2-7 | - | TRBV29-1
TGTGCCATCAGCCGACAGAACAGAGCCTCGGGCTATGGCTACACCTTC | CAISRQNRASGYGYTF | - | TRBJ1-2 | - | TRBV10-3
TGTGCCAGCTCACCACCGGCGGGGGGGTTCTACGAGCAGTACTTC | CASSPPAGGFYEQYF | TRBD2 | TRBJ2-7 | - | TRBV18
TGTGCCAGCGGGCTCGGGGGGCCGGGAGATACGCAGTATTTT | CASGLGGPGDTQYF | - | TRBJ2-3 | - | TRBV6-4
TGTGCCAGCACGCGACCCAGTCCCACCGAGACCCAGTACTTC | CASTRPSPTETQYF | - | TRBJ2-5 | - | TRBV25-1
TGTGCCAGCAGTGTAAACAGGGCCCCCGAGACCCAGTACTTC | CASSVNRAPETQYF | - | TRBJ2-5 | - | TRBV25-1
TGTGCCAGCAGTTATACAGGGAACTCCAAAAACGAGCAGTACTTC | CASSYTGNSKNEQYF | - | TRBJ2-7 | - | TRBV6-6
TGTGCCACCGGCCAGGGGCCAAAGTACTATGGCTACACCTTC | CATGQGPKYYGYTF | - | TRBJ1-2 | - | TRBV19
TGTGCCAGCAGTCCAACCGGCGGGGAGTATCGGTACACCTTC | CASSPTGGEYRYTF | - | TRBJ1-2 | - | TRBV27
TGCGCCAGCAGCTCTAACACGCGAGGGGCCAAGCAGTACTTC | CASSSNTRGAKQYF | - | TRBJ2-7 | - | TRBV5-1
TGTGCCAGCTCACCCAATAGGGATGAGCAGTTCTTC | CASSPNRDEQFF | - | TRBJ2-1 | - | TRBV18
TGTGCCAGCAGCGTAGGAATACAGGGGGACACCATATATTTT | CASSVGIQGDTIYF | TRBD1 | TRBJ1-3 | - | TRBV9
TGTGCCAGTAGTCACGGGTCCTCTGGGGCCAACGTCCTGACTTTC | CASSHGSSGANVLTF | - | TRBJ2-6 | - | TRBV19
TGTGCCAGCTCACCACCGGGACCGAACACCGGGGAGCTGTTTTTT | CASSPPGPNTGELFF | - | TRBJ2-2 | - | TRBV18
TGTGCCAGCAAACCGAGAGGATGGAGCGAGGGCGGGGGCGTTGGGTGGGAAAAACTGTTTTTT | CASKPRGWSEGGGVGWEKLFF | - | TRBJ1-4 | - | TRBV27
TGCGCCAGCAGCAGAGGGGACTCTAATGAAAAACTGTTTTTT | CASSRGDSNEKLFF | - | TRBJ1-4 | - | TRBV5-1
TGTGCCAGCAGCCCCTCTTCGGGGGGGCAGGAAAAGCAGTACTTC | CASSPSSGGQEKQYF | TRBD2 | TRBJ2-7 | few | TRBV7-7
TGTGCCAGCAGCTTAGGAGCGGGGGGCCCCGGGGGGACAGATACGCAGTATTTT | CASSLGAGGPGGTDTQYF | TRBD2 | TRBJ2-3 | - | TRBV11-2
TGTGCCAGTACAGGACAGGGGTTTCAGCCCCAGCATTTT | CASTGQGFQPQHF | TRBD1 | TRBJ1-5 | - | TRBV19
TGTGCCAGCAGTTTACTTGGGGAGCAGTACTTC | CASSLLGEQYF | - | TRBJ2-7 | - | TRBV27
TGTGCCAGCAGCTTAGACCAGGGACAGGTCCTTGGCAATGAGCAGTTCTTC | CASSLDQGQVLGNEQFF | TRBD1 | TRBJ2-1 | - | TRBV7-8
TGTGCCAGCACCAGGGCAAACACTGAAGCTTTCTTT | CASTRANTEAFF | - | TRBJ1-1 | - | TRBV11-3
TGCGGGAGTAATCTCAGCTCAAACACTGAAGCTTTCTTT | CGSNLSSNTEAFF | - | TRBJ1-1 | - | TRBV10-1
TGTGCCACTAAACGGGGCTACGAGCAGTACTTC | CATKRGYEQYF | - | TRBJ2-7 | - | TRBV30
TGTGCCAGCAGCTTGACAGGGTCGCCGAATTCACCCCTCCACTTT | CASSLTGSPNSPLHF | - | TRBJ1-6 | - | TRBV5-5
TGTGCCAGCAGTGTAGGAGGTTCCTCTGGAAACACCATATATTTT | CASSVGGSSGNTIYF | - | TRBJ1-3 | - | TRBV6-1
TGTGCCAGCAGGGGGGGGTACTATGGCTACACCTTC | CASRGGYYGYTF | - | TRBJ1-2 | - | TRBV27
TGTGCCAGTAGTCAAGTCCAGACCTACGAGCAGTACTTC | CASSQVQTYEQYF | - | TRBJ2-7 | - | TRBV19
TGTGCCACCAGCGAGGCTAGTAATGAGCAGTTCTTC | CATSEASNEQFF | - | TRBJ2-1 | - | TRBV15
TGTGCCAGCAGCTTACAGGGGAGGAACGCTGAAGCTTTCTTT | CASSLQGRNAEAFF | TRBD1 | TRBJ1-1 | once | TRBV5-4
TGTGCCATCAGTGTGGGTTCGGATCAGCCCCAGCATTTT | CAISVGSDQPQHF | - | TRBJ1-5 | - | TRBV10-3
TGTGCTAGTGGTTTACCGTACCAAGAGACCCAGTACTTC | CASGLPYQETQYF | - | TRBJ2-5 | - | TRBV12-5
TGTGCCAGCTCACCAACTACAGATGGCTACACCTTC | CASSPTTDGYTF | - | TRBJ1-2 | - | TRBV18
TGTGCCAGCAGTAACCTAGCGGGGGCCCACTCCTACGAGCAGTACTTC | CASSNLAGAHSYEQYF | TRBD2 | TRBJ2-7 | - | TRBV11-3
TGCGCCAGCAGCCCTGGGACTAGCGGTAAAACCTACGAGCAGTACTTC | CASSPGTSGKTYEQYF | TRBD2 | TRBJ2-7 | - | TRBV5-1
TGCGCCAGCAGCCATGTTTCTCCGGGACAGGGTTACGAGCAGTACTTC | CASSHVSPGQGYEQYF | TRBD1 | TRBJ2-7 | - | TRBV4-1
TGTGCCAGCAGCCCGGGTAGTTGGGCCCAGCATTTT | CASSPGSWAQHF | - | TRBJ1-5 | - | TRBV14
TGCGCCAGCAGCCGGGAGGACAGAACCCAAGAGACCCAGTACTTC | CASSREDRTQETQYF | - | TRBJ2-5 | - | TRBV5-1
TGCGCCAGCGGCGAGCAGGGGAGAGAGACCCAGTACTTC | CASGEQGRETQYF | - | TRBJ2-5 | once | TRBV10-1
TGTGCCAGCAGTTTAACTTCTATTCCCCACGCCGGGGGAATGAACACTGAAGCTTTCTTT | CASSLTSIPHAGGMNTEAFF | - | TRBJ1-1 | once | TRBV27
TGTGCCAGCAGCCCTCTAGCGGGGGTCCAGACCCAGTACTTC | CASSPLAGVQTQYF | TRBD2 | TRBJ2-5 | - | TRBV27
TGTGCCAGCAGCTTTTTACGGGGGGGCCCCCCTAAGACCCAGTACTTC | CASSFLRGGPPKTQYF | TRBD2 | TRBJ2-5 | - | TRBV5-6
TGTGCCAGCAGGGACAGGGGACGGGAGCAGTACTTC | CASRDRGREQYF | TRBD1 | TRBJ2-7 | - | TRBV6-1
TGTGCCAGCAGCTCGATACCGGGACTAGCGGGGCTCTTC | CASSSIPGLAGLF | TRBD2 | TRBJ2-1 | few | TRBV7-9
TGTGCCAGCGCCCAGACAGCTACAAATGAAAAACTGTTTTTT | CASAQTATNEKLFF | - | TRBJ1-4 | - | TRBV7-2
TGTGCCACCAGCAGAGATCAGGACCCTTCCTACGAGCAGTACTTC | CATSRDQDPSYEQYF | - | TRBJ2-7 | - | TRBV15
TGTGCCAGCAGGCGGGGACTAGCTAACAATGAGCAGTTCTTC | CASRRGLANNEQFF | TRBD2 | TRBJ2-1 | - | TRBV11-3
TGTGCCAGCAGCCCTTTAGCGGGGCCGAGATACGAGCAGTACTTC | CASSPLAGPRYEQYF | TRBD2 | TRBJ2-7 | - | TRBV7-2